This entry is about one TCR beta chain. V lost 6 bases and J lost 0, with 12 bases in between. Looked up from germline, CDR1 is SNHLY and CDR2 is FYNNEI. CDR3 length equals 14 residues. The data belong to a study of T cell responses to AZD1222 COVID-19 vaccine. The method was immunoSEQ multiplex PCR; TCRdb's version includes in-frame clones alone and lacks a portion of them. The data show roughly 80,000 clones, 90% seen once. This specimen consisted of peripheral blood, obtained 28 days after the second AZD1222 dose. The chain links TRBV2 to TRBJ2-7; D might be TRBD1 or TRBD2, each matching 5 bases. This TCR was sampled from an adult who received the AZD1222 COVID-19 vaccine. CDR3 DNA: TGTGCCAGCAGCAAGGGGAGCAACTCCTACGAGCAGTACTTC. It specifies CASSKGSNSYEQYF.